This T cell receptor beta chain was identified during a study of T cell responses to AZD1222 COVID-19 vaccine. Findings and caveats of the study: Donors were largely white British and mainly female; clonal diversity was possibly underestimated.

Profiling relied on immunoSEQ multiplex PCR, and the TCRdb table lists in-frame clones only, not all of them. The sample contains around 130,000 clones, 75% to 95% of which appear only once. Concerning this clone: Antigen specificity is unknown.

Per germline, CDR1 SGHNT and CDR2 YYREEE (reference sequence). V lost 2 bases and J lost 7; bases outside the gene matches: 5. This CDR3 region has 14 residues. This TCR derives from an adult in good health. This rearrangement joins TRBV5-4 to TRBJ2-2, with 7 bases aligning to TRBD1. The sample was peripheral blood, taken on day 0 of AZD1222 vaccination. CDR3 sequence: CASSLKRTGGELFF. The DNA for the CDR3 is TGTGCCAGCAGCTTAAAGCGGACAGGCGGGGAGCTGTTTTTT.